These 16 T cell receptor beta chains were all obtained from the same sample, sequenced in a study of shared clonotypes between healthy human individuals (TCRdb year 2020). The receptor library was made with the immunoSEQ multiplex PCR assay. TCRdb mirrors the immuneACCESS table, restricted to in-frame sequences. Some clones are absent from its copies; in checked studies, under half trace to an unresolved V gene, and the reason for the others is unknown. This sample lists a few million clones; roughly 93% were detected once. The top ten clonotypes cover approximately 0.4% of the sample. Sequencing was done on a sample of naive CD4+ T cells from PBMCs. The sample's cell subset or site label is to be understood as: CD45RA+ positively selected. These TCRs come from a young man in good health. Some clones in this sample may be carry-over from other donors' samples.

The CDR3 DNA follows: TGCGCCAGCAGCTCAACCGGGACTAGCGGGTCCCAGGCCTACGAGCAGTACTTC. As protein: CASSSTGTSGSQAYEQYF. V gene TRBV5-1 combines with J gene TRBJ2-7; 12 nucleotides agree with TRBD2. Germline assignment: CDR1 SGHRS and CDR2 YFSETQ. V shed 3 bases, J shed 2 bases, and the junction held 12 bases outside the gene matches. The CDR3 loop spans 18 amino acids.

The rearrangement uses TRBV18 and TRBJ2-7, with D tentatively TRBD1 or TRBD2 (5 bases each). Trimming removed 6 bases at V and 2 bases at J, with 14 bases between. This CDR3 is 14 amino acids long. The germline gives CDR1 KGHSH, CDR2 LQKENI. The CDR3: CASSYRDPPYEQYF. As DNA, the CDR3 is TGTGCCAGCTCCTACCGGGACCCCCCCTACGAGCAGTACTTC.

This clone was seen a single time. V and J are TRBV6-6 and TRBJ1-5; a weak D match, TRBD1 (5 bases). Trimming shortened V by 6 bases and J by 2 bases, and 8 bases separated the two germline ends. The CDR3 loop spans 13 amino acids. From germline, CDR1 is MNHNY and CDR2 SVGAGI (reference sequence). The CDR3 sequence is CASRGGGNQPQHF. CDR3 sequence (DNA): TGTGCCAGCAGAGGAGGGGGCAATCAGCCCCAGCATTTT.

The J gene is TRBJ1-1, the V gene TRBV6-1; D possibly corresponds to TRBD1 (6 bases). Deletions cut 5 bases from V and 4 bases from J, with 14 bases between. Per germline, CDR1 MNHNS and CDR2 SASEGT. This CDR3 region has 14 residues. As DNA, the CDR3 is TGTGCCAGCAGTTTTGGGGGGCGAGTCACTGAAGCTTTCTTT. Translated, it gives CASSFGGRVTEAFF.

CDR3 nucleotides: TGTGCCAGCAGCTTTGGCTCCCCGGGACAGGGTATCGAGCAGTACTTC. This codes for CASSFGSPGQGIEQYF. J is TRBJ2-7 and V is TRBV5-4, with 9 bases matching TRBD1. In germline, CDR1 is SGHNT, CDR2 YYREEE (reference sequence). Trimming removed 2 bases from V and 6 bases from J; junction bases left unmatched: 12. The CDR3 length is 16 residues. Using reference TRBV5-4 and TRBJ2-7 for the parts outside the CDR3, the full variable domain is ETGVTQSPTHLIKTRGQQVTLRCSSQSGHNTVSWYQQALGQGPQFIFQYYREEENGRGNFPPRFSGLQFPNYSSELNVNALELDDSALYLCASSFGSPGQGIEQYFGPGTRLTVT.

The CDR3 nucleotides are TGCGCCAGCAGCAGATCAGGGTGGAGTAACACCGGGGAGCTGTTTTTT. Protein product: CASSRSGWSNTGELFF. This rearrangement joins TRBV4-1 to TRBJ2-2; the D gene is possibly TRBD1 (5 bases). Trimming left V 5 bases short and J 2 bases short, with 15 bases between. Germline values: CDR1 MGHRA, CDR2 YSYEKL. This CDR3 comprises 16 residues.

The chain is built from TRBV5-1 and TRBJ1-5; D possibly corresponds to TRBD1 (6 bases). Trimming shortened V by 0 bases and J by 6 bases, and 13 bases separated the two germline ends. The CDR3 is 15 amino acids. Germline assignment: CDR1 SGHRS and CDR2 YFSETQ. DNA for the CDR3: TGCGCCAGCAGCTTGGAAGGGGGGAAGGTTCAGCCCCAGCATTTT. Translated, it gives CASSLEGGKVQPQHF.

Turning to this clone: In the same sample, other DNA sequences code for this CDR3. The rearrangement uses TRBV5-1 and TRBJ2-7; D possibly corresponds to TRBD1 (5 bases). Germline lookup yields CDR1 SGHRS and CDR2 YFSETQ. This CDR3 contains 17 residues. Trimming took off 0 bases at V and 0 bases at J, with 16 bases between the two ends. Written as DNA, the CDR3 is TGCGCCAGCAGCTTGGCCCCATCAGGGCCAAGCTCCTACGAGCAGTACTTC. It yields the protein CASSLAPSGPSSYEQYF.

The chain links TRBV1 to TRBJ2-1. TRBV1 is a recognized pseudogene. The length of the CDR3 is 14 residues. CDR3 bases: TGCACCAGCCGTAGGGCGAATCGGAACAATGAGCAGTTCTTC. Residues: CTSRRANRNNEQFF.

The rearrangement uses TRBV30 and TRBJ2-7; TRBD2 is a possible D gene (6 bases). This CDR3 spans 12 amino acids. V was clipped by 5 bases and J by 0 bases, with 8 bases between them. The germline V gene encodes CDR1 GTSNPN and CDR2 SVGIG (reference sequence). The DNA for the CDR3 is TGTGCCTGGGGCGGGGTCTCCTACGAGCAGTACTTC. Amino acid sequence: CAWGGVSYEQYF.

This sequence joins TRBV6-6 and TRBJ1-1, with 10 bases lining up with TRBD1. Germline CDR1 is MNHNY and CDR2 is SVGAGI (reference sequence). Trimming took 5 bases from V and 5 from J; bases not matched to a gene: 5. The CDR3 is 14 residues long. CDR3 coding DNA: TGTGCCAGCAGTGACAGGGGGCGTCGTACTGAAGCTTTCTTT. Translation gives CASSDRGRRTEAFF.

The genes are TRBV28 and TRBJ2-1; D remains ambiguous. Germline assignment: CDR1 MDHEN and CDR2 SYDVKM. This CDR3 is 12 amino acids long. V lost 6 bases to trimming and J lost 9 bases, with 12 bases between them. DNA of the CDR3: TGTGCCAGCAGCACCTCGAGAGCTGAGCAGTTCTTC. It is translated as CASSTSRAEQFF.

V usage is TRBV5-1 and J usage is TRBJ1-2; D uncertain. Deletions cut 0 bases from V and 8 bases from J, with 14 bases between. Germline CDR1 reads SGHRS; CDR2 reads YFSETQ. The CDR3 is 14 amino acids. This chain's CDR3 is CASSLAAPSGGYTF. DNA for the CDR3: TGCGCCAGCAGCTTGGCGGCCCCTTCCGGAGGCTACACCTTC.

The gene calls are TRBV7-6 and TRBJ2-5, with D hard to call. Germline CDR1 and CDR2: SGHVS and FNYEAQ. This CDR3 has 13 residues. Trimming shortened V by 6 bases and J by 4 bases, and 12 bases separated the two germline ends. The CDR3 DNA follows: TGTGCCAGCAGTGGCCGGGTCAGAGAGACCCAGTACTTC. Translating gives CASSGRVRETQYF. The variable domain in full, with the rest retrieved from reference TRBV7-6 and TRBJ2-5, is GAGVSQSPRYKVTKRGQDVALRCDPISGHVSLYWYRQALGQGPEFLTYFNYEAQQDKSGLPNDRFSAERPEGSISTLTIQRTEQRDSAMYRCASSGRVRETQYFGPGTRLLVL.

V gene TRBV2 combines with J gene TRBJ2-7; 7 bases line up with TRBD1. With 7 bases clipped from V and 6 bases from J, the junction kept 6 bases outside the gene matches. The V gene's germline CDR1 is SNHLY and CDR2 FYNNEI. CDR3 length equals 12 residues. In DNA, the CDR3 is TGTGCCAGCAACCCACAGGGGATCGAGCAGTACTTC. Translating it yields CASNPQGIEQYF.

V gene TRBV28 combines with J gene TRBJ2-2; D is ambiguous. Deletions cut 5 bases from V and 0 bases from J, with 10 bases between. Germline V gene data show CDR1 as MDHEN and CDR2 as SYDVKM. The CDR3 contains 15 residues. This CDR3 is CASSLTYANTGELFF. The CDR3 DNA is TGTGCCAGCAGTCTGACCTACGCGAACACCGGGGAGCTGTTTTTT.